This T cell receptor delta chain was captured in a study of γδ T cells in repeated Plasmodium falciparum infection. About the study: Malian children with intense seasonal malaria exposure were compared with matched Australian children. Over about 610 days, donors received four mosquito-bite P. falciparum NF54 infections. Study findings and constraints: Many TCRgamma sequences overlapped between individuals in stable Vgamma9/Vdelta2+ repertoires.

This clone has a handful of counts. The target antigen is unknown. The protein in TCRdb stems from a much larger clone and differs at residue 11 from this DNA's translation, likely a read error; here the protein is translated from the DNA. TCRdb called clones from the multiplex PCR reads again using CATT. Of 53,000 or so delta-chain clones listed, around 2% are singletons. Flow sorting of PBMC yielded separate Vgamma9/Vdelta2+ and Vdelta2-negative gammadelta T cell populations for bulk repertoire analysis. The V gene's germline CDR1 is GEAIGNYY and CDR2 EKD. V was pared by 7 bases and J by 9 bases, with 29 bases between. This CDR3 is built from 16 residues.

The material sequenced was gamma-delta T cells from blood. The sequence was obtained from a pool of human donors (malaria-infected and uninfected, not separated). The chain combines TRDV2 with TRDJ1; no firm D call. TCRdb carries no J gene annotation; the J gene was assigned here by matching the DNA with germline. CDR3 amino acids: CACDARATVGGRELIF. CDR3 DNA: TGTGCCTGCGACGCCCGCGCCACAGTGGGCGGGAGGGAACTCATCTTT.